This is a list of T cell receptor beta chains from one sample in a study of blood T cell repertoires in COVID-19. TCRdb keeps only in-frame clones here, not all; method: immunoSEQ multiplex PCR. The data contain tens of thousands of clones, about 86% of them seen just once; the ten biggest clones take up approximately 25%. Sequenced material: peripheral blood. The receptors originated from a human donor with active COVID-19. The donor label of this sample is uncertain. CDR3s include the opening cysteine and the closing phenylalanine or tryptophan. Each record gives: V gene, clone size, D gene, J gene, CDR3 DNA, CDR3 protein. A D gene is named only where the DNA matches it firmly. Expanded clones get a size class; other rows say once, few or many, or leave the size out.

v_call: TRBV3-1/TRBV3-2
clone_size: -
d_call: TRBD2
j_call: TRBJ2-5
cdr3_nt: TGTGCCAGCAGCCCCCACCCTCCGGGACTAGCGGGGTTAGAGACCCAGTACTTC
cdr3_aa: CASSPHPPGLAGLETQYF

v_call: TRBV7-9
clone_size: -
d_call: -
j_call: TRBJ2-3
cdr3_nt: TGTGCCAGCAGCTTAGAAAGAGCAGATACGCAGTATTTT
cdr3_aa: CASSLERADTQYF

v_call: TRBV30
clone_size: -
d_call: -
j_call: TRBJ2-5
cdr3_nt: TGTGCCTGGAGTGGGACACTAACTAAAGAGACCCAGTACTTC
cdr3_aa: CAWSGTLTKETQYF

v_call: TRBV4-1
clone_size: -
d_call: TRBD1
j_call: TRBJ2-3
cdr3_nt: TGCGCCAGCAGCCAAACGGACAGGGGCCCAACAGATACGCAGTATTTT
cdr3_aa: CASSQTDRGPTDTQYF

v_call: TRBV6-2/TRBV6-3
clone_size: -
d_call: -
j_call: TRBJ2-6
cdr3_nt: TGTGCCAGCAGTTACTCGTCTGGCAGGGTATCCAATACTGGGGCCAACGTCCTGACTTTC
cdr3_aa: CASSYSSGRVSNTGANVLTF

v_call: TRBV12-1
clone_size: -
d_call: -
j_call: TRBJ2-3
cdr3_nt: TGTGCCAGCTATCCCCCGCCGACTTCGGTTGGGTTAAGCGCAGATACGCAGTATTTT
cdr3_aa: CASYPPPTSVGLSADTQYF

v_call: TRBV6-5
clone_size: -
d_call: TRBD1
j_call: TRBJ1-5
cdr3_nt: TGTGCCAGCAGAGAGACAGGGGGCCGTCAGCCCCAGCATTTT
cdr3_aa: CASRETGGRQPQHF

v_call: TRBV27
clone_size: -
d_call: -
j_call: TRBJ1-1
cdr3_nt: TGTGCCAGCAGTTTTTTTTTAGGGGCAGAAGCTTTCTTT
cdr3_aa: CASSFFLGAEAFF

v_call: TRBV6-1
clone_size: -
d_call: TRBD1
j_call: TRBJ2-1
cdr3_nt: TGTGCCAGCAGTGAATCCGGGACAGGCTACCATGAGCAGTTCTTC
cdr3_aa: CASSESGTGYHEQFF

v_call: TRBV5-4
clone_size: -
d_call: -
j_call: TRBJ1-1
cdr3_nt: TGTGCCAGCAGCTGGGGGGGGGAGAACACTGAAGCTTTCTTT
cdr3_aa: CASSWGGENTEAFF

v_call: TRBV5-1
clone_size: once
d_call: TRBD1
j_call: TRBJ1-1
cdr3_nt: TGCGCCAGCAGCTCGCAGACAGGGGCTAACACTGAAGCTTTCTTT
cdr3_aa: CASSSQTGANTEAFF

v_call: TRBV4-2
clone_size: -
d_call: TRBD1
j_call: TRBJ1-4
cdr3_nt: TGTGCCAGCAGCCAAGGGTCAGGGGGCTCTAATGAAAAACTGTTTTTT
cdr3_aa: CASSQGSGGSNEKLFF

v_call: TRBV5-1
clone_size: -
d_call: TRBD1
j_call: TRBJ1-4
cdr3_nt: TGCGCCAGCAGGAGACAGGGCATGGGTGAAAAACTGTTTTTT
cdr3_aa: CASRRQGMGEKLFF

v_call: TRBV30
clone_size: few
d_call: -
j_call: TRBJ1-4
cdr3_nt: TGTGCCTGGAGGGGGAGGGACGGTGAAAAACTGTTTTTT
cdr3_aa: CAWRGRDGEKLFF

v_call: TRBV7-6
clone_size: -
d_call: -
j_call: TRBJ2-5
cdr3_nt: TGTGCCAGTGCGGACAGAATCAATATAGGTGCGGCCCAAGAGACCCAGTACTTC
cdr3_aa: CASADRINIGAAQETQYF

v_call: TRBV6-5
clone_size: -
d_call: TRBD2
j_call: TRBJ2-6
cdr3_nt: TGTGCCAGTTCCCTAGCGGGAGGTGGGGCCAACGTCCTGACTTTC
cdr3_aa: CASSLAGGGANVLTF

v_call: TRBV19
clone_size: -
d_call: TRBD1
j_call: TRBJ1-5
cdr3_nt: TGTGCCAGTAGTCCCAGGGACAGTGGGAGGCCCCAGCATTTT
cdr3_aa: CASSPRDSGRPQHF

v_call: TRBV9
clone_size: -
d_call: -
j_call: TRBJ2-7
cdr3_nt: TGTGCCAGCAGCGTAACAGGGTCATACGAGCAGTACTTC
cdr3_aa: CASSVTGSYEQYF

v_call: TRBV19
clone_size: -
d_call: -
j_call: TRBJ1-2
cdr3_nt: TGTGCCAGTAGTGAAGTACAGGGCTATGGCTACACCTTC
cdr3_aa: CASSEVQGYGYTF

v_call: TRBV4-2
clone_size: -
d_call: -
j_call: TRBJ2-5
cdr3_nt: TGTGCCAGCAGCCAAGATTCAGGGAGGCAAGAGACCCAGTACTTC
cdr3_aa: CASSQDSGRQETQYF

v_call: TRBV5-1
clone_size: -
d_call: TRBD1
j_call: TRBJ1-6
cdr3_nt: TGCGCCAGCAGCATAGGGACAGGGAATAATTCACCCCTCCACTTT
cdr3_aa: CASSIGTGNNSPLHF

v_call: TRBV7-2
clone_size: -
d_call: -
j_call: TRBJ2-7
cdr3_nt: TGTGCCAGCAGCTTTCAGGGATCCTCCTACGAGCAGTACTTC
cdr3_aa: CASSFQGSSYEQYF

v_call: TRBV5-1
clone_size: -
d_call: -
j_call: TRBJ2-7
cdr3_nt: TGCGCCAGCAGCCCCGGGGGTACCGAGCAGTACTTC
cdr3_aa: CASSPGGTEQYF